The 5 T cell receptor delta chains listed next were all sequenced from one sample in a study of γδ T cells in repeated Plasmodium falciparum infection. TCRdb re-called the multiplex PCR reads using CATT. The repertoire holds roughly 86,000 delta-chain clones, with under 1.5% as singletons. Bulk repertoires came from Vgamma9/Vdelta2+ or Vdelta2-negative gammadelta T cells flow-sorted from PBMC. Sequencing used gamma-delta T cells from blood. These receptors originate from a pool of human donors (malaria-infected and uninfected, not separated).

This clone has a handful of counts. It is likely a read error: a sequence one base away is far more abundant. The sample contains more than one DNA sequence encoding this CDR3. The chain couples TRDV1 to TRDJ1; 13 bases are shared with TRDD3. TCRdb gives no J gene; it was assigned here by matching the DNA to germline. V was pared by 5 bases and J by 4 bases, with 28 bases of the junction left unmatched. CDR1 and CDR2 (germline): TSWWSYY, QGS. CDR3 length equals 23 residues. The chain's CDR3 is CALGSTSLSHRTYTGGYGDKLIF. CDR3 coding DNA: TGTGCTCTTGGGTCGACGTCCTTGTCCCACCGGACATATACTGGGGGATACGGCGATAAACTCATCTTT.

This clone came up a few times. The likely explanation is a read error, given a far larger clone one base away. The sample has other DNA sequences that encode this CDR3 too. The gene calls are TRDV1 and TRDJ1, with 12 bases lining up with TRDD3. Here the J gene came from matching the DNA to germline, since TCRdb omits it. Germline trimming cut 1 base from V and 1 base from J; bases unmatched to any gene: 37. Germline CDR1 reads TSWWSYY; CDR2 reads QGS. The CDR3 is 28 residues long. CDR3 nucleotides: TGTGCTCTTGGGGAACCCTCGACTACTACTTCTGTCAATCATACTGGGGGATACCCTCTTTGGGGCACCGATAAACTCATCTTT. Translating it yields CALGEPSTTTSVNHTGGYPLWGTDKLIF.

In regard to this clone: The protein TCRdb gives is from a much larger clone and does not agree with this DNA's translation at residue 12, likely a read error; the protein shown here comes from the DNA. CDR3 DNA sequence: TGTGCCTGTGACACGCGGGGATGTAGCTCCTGGGGCACCCGACAGATGTTTTTC. Amino acids: CACDTRGCSSWGTRQMFF. V is TRDV2 and J is TRDJ3; possible D gene TRDD3, 6 bases. The J gene, not given by TCRdb, was assigned here from a germline match of the nucleotide sequence. Germline V gene data show CDR1 as GEAIGNYY and CDR2 as EKD. This CDR3 is built from 18 residues.

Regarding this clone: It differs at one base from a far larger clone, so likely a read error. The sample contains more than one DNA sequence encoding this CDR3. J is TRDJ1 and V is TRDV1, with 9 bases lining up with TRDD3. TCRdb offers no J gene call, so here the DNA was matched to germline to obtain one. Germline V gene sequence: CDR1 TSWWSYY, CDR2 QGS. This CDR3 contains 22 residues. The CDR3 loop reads CALGEPMGHPTGGRLYTDKLIF. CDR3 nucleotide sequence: TGTGCTCTCGGGGAACCTATGGGCCATCCTACTGGGGGACGTCTGTACACCGATAAACTCATCTTT.

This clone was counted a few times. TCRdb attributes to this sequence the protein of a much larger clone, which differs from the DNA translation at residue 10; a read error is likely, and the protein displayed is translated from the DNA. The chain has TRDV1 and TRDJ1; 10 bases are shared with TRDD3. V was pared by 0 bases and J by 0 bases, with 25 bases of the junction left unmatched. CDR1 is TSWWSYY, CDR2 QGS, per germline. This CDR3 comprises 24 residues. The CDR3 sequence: CALGELVTTPVGFWGITYTDKLIF. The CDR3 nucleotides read TGTGCTCTTGGGGAACTAGTTACCACCCCTGTGGGGTTCTGGGGGATAACCTACACCGATAAACTCATCTTT.